This record looks at one T cell receptor (beta chain) sequence and its context. Other DNA sequences in the same sample also yield this CDR3. This entry is derived from a study of shared clonotypes between healthy human individuals. Sequencing used immunoSEQ multiplex PCR; TCRdb keeps in-frame clones, though not all of them. The sample has about 500,000 clones, roughly 80% seen once. The clonotype comes from a woman aged 35 to 49 in good health. Some clones in this sample may be carry-over from other donors' samples. Input material: PBMCs.

The CDR3 sequence is CSVPDGTEAFF. The CDR3 bases are TGCAGCGTTCCAGACGGAACTGAAGCTTTCTTT. The V call is TRBV29-1, the J call TRBJ1-1; unclear D gene. V lost 5 bases and J lost 5, with 9 bases in between. The CDR3 has 11 residues. CDR1 and CDR2 from the germline V gene are SQVTM and ANQGSEA.